This TCR beta chain was captured in a study of blood T cell repertoires in COVID-19 (dated by TCRdb to the early 2020s). Background for the entire study: Samples covering the acute and convalescent phases of COVID-19 were provided by collaborators in the United States, Italy and Spain. The repertoires were made available in a free public database intended to serve as a resource for research on the immune response to SARS-CoV-2. Where available, HLA class I and class II types were obtained from metadata supplied by the sample provider rather than from assay-based typing. The sample metadata nearly always contained a de-identified subject ID, COVID-19 status, age in years and sex. The samples were drawn from the first 160 participants of the ongoing ImmuneRACE study and from more than 1,000 subjects provided by 6 global collaborators. The prospective study material was composed of cDNA or gDNA derived from T cells, B-cell-depleted T cells, or PBMCs. Subjects who had been exposed to COVID-19, were actively infected with it, or had recovered from it provided the deeply sampled blood TCRbeta repertoires that made up the dataset.

Collaborating institutions collected whole blood in K2EDTA tubes following their own protocols. For TCRbeta analysis, collaborators shipped samples in one of three forms: frozen whole blood, isolated PBMCs, or DNA extracted from either of those sample types. TCRbeta CDR3 regions were amplified from genomic DNA using the immunoSEQ Assay, a bias-controlled multiplex PCR. The published analysis was carried out like this. The number of nucleated cells in each sample was estimated from the amplification of reference gene primers within the assay. To quantify the absolute abundance of each unique TCRbeta CDR3 rearrangement, sequence reads were collapsed and filtered. Productive Simpson clonality was computed per sample as the square root of Simpson's diversity index over productive rearrangements. Sourced from immuneACCESS, this table was stored by TCRdb with only in-frame sequences that have V and J called. A share of the clones is absent; for the studies checked, an unresolved V gene accounts for under half, and the remainder has no known explanation. V and J calls and clone size are copied from that table; D and trimming were computed from the DNA. A total of 450,000 to 500,000 clones appear in this sample, 75% to 90% of them only once. The ten largest clones capture approximately 2.9% of the sample.

Points the paper makes about the study in general: Clinical and demographic metadata were provided uncurated, with the amount varying by source and participant.

Here V drops 0 bases and J drops 0 bases, and the junction holds 5 bases not matched to any gene. CDR1 and CDR2 (MNHEY, SVGAGI) derive from the germline V gene. Counted from cysteine to phenylalanine, this CDR3 has 16 amino acids. Only the CDR3 DNA stays, 48 bases, in frame from base 1. Comment on this clone: No antigen is known for it. No base quality information exists; no much larger clone differs at one position.

Input material: peripheral blood. The V gene is TRBV6-5 and the J gene is TRBJ2-7, with 7 junctional bases fitting TRBD1. The TCR comes from a human donor in a cohort sampled during active COVID-19. The CDR3 region reads CASSYSRRQGSYEQYF. The DNA is TGTGCCAGCAGTTACTCGCGCCGACAGGGCTCCTACGAGCAGTACTTC.